One and the same sample provided the 28 T cell receptor beta chains below, sequenced in a study of sequential checkpoint blockade in melanoma. Some clones are missing from TCRdb's copy, which holds only in-frame ones; the method was immunoSEQ multiplex PCR. The data contain more than 2,000 clones, 16% of them singletons. Stated treatment: randomized to nivolumab then ipilimumab (arm A) or the reverse (arm B). This sample comprised tumor tissue (inferred from file names), obtained from a patient given nivolumab and ipilimumab in sequence. Receptors were obtained from a human donor with melanoma.

This clone is deemed large (0.1 to 1%). The chain recombines TRBV4-1 with TRBJ1-2; no definite D call. V lost 0 bases, J lost 8 bases, and 13 bases lay in between. Germline V lookup: CDR1 MGHRA, CDR2 YSYEKL. The CDR3 has 14 residues. The CDR3 is CASSQEELVLGYTF. CDR3 DNA: TGCGCCAGCAGCCAAGAAGAACTGGTTTTGGGCTACACCTTC.

This clone was recorded many times. The chain has TRBV11-3 and TRBJ1-2; D possibly corresponds to TRBD1 (5 bases). Germline V gives CDR1 SGHNT, CDR2 YENEEA. V was clipped by 5 bases and J by 3 bases, with 16 bases between them. There are 15 residues in the CDR3. CDR3 loop: CASSPHPRGDYGYTF. In DNA form, the CDR3 reads TGTGCCAGCAGCCCCCACCCGCGGGGGGACTATGGCTACACCTTC.

The chain links TRBV5-1 to TRBJ1-1; tentative D call: TRBD1 (5 bases). CDR1 is SGHRS, CDR2 YFSETQ, per germline. V was pared by 4 bases and J by 4 bases, with 14 bases between. CDR3 length equals 14 residues. In DNA form, the CDR3 reads TGCGCCAGCAGCACCCGTCCAGGGACCACTGAAGCTTTCTTT. This sequence encodes CASSTRPGTTEAFF.

J is TRBJ2-6 and V is TRBV6-8; D is uncertain. The CDR3 extends over 16 amino acids. Germline assignment: CDR1 MNHGY and CDR2 SAAAGT. V was trimmed by 6 bases and J by 0 bases, leaving 12 bases between them. DNA for the CDR3: TGTGCCAGCAGCCGGACGGAGAGCTCTGGGGCCAACGTCCTGACTTTC. This codes for CASSRTESSGANVLTF.

By frequency in the sample, this clone is medium-sized. The chain employs TRBV11-3 and TRBJ1-3, with 10 bases lining up with TRBD1. CDR3 length: 17 residues. Unmatched junction bases numbered 10, after V lost 5 bases and J lost 3 bases. CDR1 and CDR2 (germline): SGHNT, YENEEA. The CDR3 DNA reads TGTGCCAGCAGCCAAACCCCGACAGGGGGCGGTGGAAACACCATATATTTT. Translated: CASSQTPTGGGGNTIYF.

The table lists this clone with a few counts. V is TRBV7-4 and J is TRBJ1-1; D not certain. CDR3 length: 13 amino acids. The germline gives CDR1 SGHVT, CDR2 SQSDAQ. V lost 3 bases, J lost 3 bases, and 8 bases lay in between. In nucleotides, the CDR3 is TGTGCCAGCAGCTTTAAGTGGGACACTGAAGCTTTCTTT. Translating gives CASSFKWDTEAFF.

In this sample, this clone is medium-sized. The rearrangement links TRBV19 to TRBJ1-1; 7 nucleotides align to TRBD1. The J segment lost 4 bases and the V segment lost 2 bases, leaving 1 base of the junction unmatched. The germline V gene encodes CDR1 LNHDA and CDR2 SQIVND (reference sequence). The CDR3 has 13 residues. The CDR3 region is CASSITGATEAFF. The CDR3 nucleotides are TGTGCCAGTAGTATAACAGGGGCCACTGAAGCTTTCTTT.

This clone was found a few times. The chain has TRBV29-1 and TRBJ1-2, with D possibly being TRBD1 (6 bases). Germline CDR1 SQVTM, CDR2 ANQGSEA. This CDR3 spans 12 amino acids. Trimming cost V 6 bases and J 4 bases, with 12 bases left between them. The DNA for the CDR3 is TGCAGCGTCAAAGGACAGTTCTATGGCTACACCTTC. Its translation: CSVKGQFYGYTF.

This chain links TRBV25-1 with TRBJ1-1, with D perhaps TRBD1 (6 bases). CDR1 and CDR2 from the germline V gene are MGHDK and SYGVNS. The CDR3 length is 17 residues. Trimming removed 5 bases at V and 0 bases at J, with 19 bases between. CDR3 protein: CASSRWGAGDVNTEAFF. The CDR3 DNA sequence: TGTGCCAGCAGTCGTTGGGGGGCAGGCGACGTGAACACTGAAGCTTTCTTT. Based on the CDR3 plus reference TRBV25-1 and TRBJ1-1, the full variable domain is EADIYQTPRYLVIGTGKKITLECSQTMGHDKMYWYQQDPGMELHLIHYSYGVNSTEKGDLSSESTVSRIRTEHFPLTLESARPSHTSQYLCASSRWGAGDVNTEAFFGQGTRLTVV.

Sample share makes this clone medium-sized. The chain is built from TRBV6-8 and TRBJ1-1, with 10 nucleotides matching TRBD1. V lost 7 bases, J lost 5 bases, and 4 bases stayed unmatched. The CDR3 has 13 residues. In germline, CDR1 is MNHGY, CDR2 SAAAGT. CDR3 sequence reads: CASIRQGATEAFF. In nucleotides, the CDR3 is TGTGCCAGCATAAGACAGGGGGCGACTGAAGCTTTCTTT.

This rearrangement joins TRBV7-6 to TRBJ2-3; 7 bases are a match to TRBD2. The J segment lost 2 bases and the V segment lost 5 bases, leaving 10 bases of the junction unmatched. CDR1 is SGHVS, CDR2 FNYEAQ, per germline. The CDR3 is 16 amino acids. CDR3 in DNA: TGTGCCAGCAGCCGCGGGGGAGGGCCGATCACAGATACGCAGTATTTT. Translation gives CASSRGGGPITDTQYF.

The genes are TRBV6-8 and TRBJ1-5; D uncertain. Germline V gene data show CDR1 as MNHGY and CDR2 as SAAAGT. The V and J ends lost 6 bases and 0 bases respectively, with 9 bases between them. The CDR3 is 14 amino acids. CDR3 protein: CASRQGSSNQPQHF. In DNA, the CDR3 is TGTGCCAGCAGGCAAGGCTCTAGCAATCAGCCCCAGCATTTT.

In its sample, this clone ranks as medium-sized. This chain connects TRBV11-3 to TRBJ2-7; D is possibly TRBD2 (6 bases). Trimming cost V 4 bases and J 3 bases, with 16 bases left between them. The germline V gene encodes CDR1 SGHNT and CDR2 YENEEA. There are 15 residues in the CDR3. In DNA form, the CDR3 reads TGTGCCAGCAGCTCCGGGGGTGGGGGTTTCTACGAGCAGTACGTC. Protein: CASSSGGGGFYEQYV.

This clone is medium-sized by share. Here the CDR3 reads CASSSVGRVNEQFF. The CDR3 DNA follows: TGTGCCAGCAGTTCCGTGGGACGCGTCAATGAGCAGTTCTTC. V gene TRBV28 combines with J gene TRBJ2-1; D tentatively reads TRBD1 or TRBD2 (5 bases each). The CDR3 spans 14 residues. V lost 4 bases, J lost 6 bases, and 13 bases lay in between. CDR1 and CDR2 (germline): MDHEN, SYDVKM.

The chain employs TRBV12-5 and TRBJ2-5; weak D call: TRBD1 (5 bases). The germline V gene has CDR1 LGHNT and CDR2 FRNRAP. The CDR3 covers 14 residues. Trimming took off 6 bases at V and 5 bases at J, with 16 bases between the two ends. The CDR3 region has the DNA TGTGCTAGTGGACAGGACCAACCTGGGGAGACCCAGTACTTC. This sequence encodes CASGQDQPGETQYF.

This clone was seen repeatedly, ten times or more. CDR3 sequence (DNA): TGTGCCAGCAGCCCCAAATTACGGCAAGAGACCCAGTACTTC. Translating it yields CASSPKLRQETQYF. J is TRBJ2-5 and V is TRBV11-3; D is ambiguous. V lost 5 bases, J lost 2 bases, and 12 bases lay in between. This CDR3 is 14 amino acids long. From germline, CDR1 is SGHNT and CDR2 YENEEA. The full variable domain, completed using reference TRBV11-3 and TRBJ2-5, is EAGVVQSPRYKIIEKKQPVAFWCNPISGHNTLYWYLQNLGQGPELLIRYENEEAVDDSQLPKDRFSAERLKGVDSTLKIQPAELGDSAVYLCASSPKLRQETQYFGPGTRLLVL.

The chain couples TRBV19 to TRBJ1-5, with TRBD1 matching over 9 bases. Germline values: CDR1 LNHDA, CDR2 SQIVND (reference sequence). The CDR3 has 15 amino acids. Unmatched junction bases numbered 4, after V lost 3 bases and J lost 4 bases. CDR3 DNA sequence: TGTGCCAGTAGTATCTTCGGACAGGGGAATCAGCCCCAGCATTTT. Translated: CASSIFGQGNQPQHF.

V gene TRBV15 combines with J gene TRBJ1-1, with 7 bases identical to TRBD1. The CDR3 totals 14 residues. Germline CDR1 LNHNV, CDR2 YYDKDF (reference sequence). V shed 5 bases and J 1 base; nucleotides not matched to a gene: 4. The CDR3 here is CATSRGQSNTEAFF. Written as DNA, the CDR3 is TGTGCCACCAGCCGGGGACAGTCGAACACTGAAGCTTTCTTT.

By sample fraction, this clone is medium-sized. The rearrangement uses TRBV28 and TRBJ1-2; no definite D call. Trimming removed 3 bases at V and 6 bases at J, with 8 bases between. Germline V gene lookup returns CDR1 MDHEN and CDR2 SYDVKM. This CDR3 is 12 amino acids long. CDR3 nucleotide sequence: TGTGCCAGCAGTTTTGGGAACAATGGCTACACCTTC. It codes for CASSFGNNGYTF.

This chain links TRBV6-8 with TRBJ1-2, with TRBD1 identical over 7 bases. This CDR3 region has 17 residues. CDR1 and CDR2 from the germline V gene are MNHGY and SAAAGT. The V gene end was trimmed by 2 bases and the J gene end by 0 bases; junction bases not matched to a gene: 9. The CDR3 protein is CASSYPGQAIANYGYTF. CDR3 in DNA: TGTGCCAGCAGTTACCCTGGACAGGCCATAGCTAACTATGGCTACACCTTC.

J is TRBJ2-2 and V is TRBV9; D is ambiguous. V lost 4 bases and J lost 5, with 15 bases in between. CDR3 length: 15 amino acids. In germline, CDR1 is SGDLS, CDR2 YYNGEE. CDR3 coding DNA: TGTGCCAGCAGCTATCAGGCAACAGCGACCGGGGAGCTGTTTTTT. Amino acid sequence: CASSYQATATGELFF.

The chain uses TRBV19 and TRBJ1-4; unclear D gene. Deletions cut 3 bases from V and 7 bases from J, with 18 bases between. The CDR3 is made up of 16 amino acids. CDR1 is LNHDA and CDR2 is SQIVND in the germline V gene (reference sequence). This CDR3 reads CASSMSLPAMSEKLFF. The CDR3 DNA reads as TGTGCCAGTAGTATGTCTCTTCCGGCAATGAGTGAAAAACTGTTTTTT.

This clone counts as medium-sized. This chain links TRBV6-8 with TRBJ2-7; the D gene is possibly TRBD1 (6 bases). Trimming shortened V by 5 bases and J by 2 bases, and 19 bases separated the two germline ends. The CDR3 runs 16 residues. The germline CDR1 and CDR2 sequences are MNHGY and SAAAGT. The CDR3 DNA follows: TGTGCCAGCAGTCCTGAGAGGGGGACACAGACCTACGAGCAGTACGTC. It yields the protein CASSPERGTQTYEQYV.

This chain joins TRBV9 and TRBJ1-2; D might be TRBD1 (6 bases). Looked up from germline, CDR1 is SGDLS and CDR2 is YYNGEE. Trimming removed 6 bases at V and 4 bases at J, with 13 bases between. There are 13 residues in the CDR3. CDR3 loop: CASKNQGTYGYTF. The CDR3 nucleotides are TGTGCCAGCAAGAATCAGGGGACCTATGGCTACACCTTC.

The chain links TRBV5-1 to TRBJ2-6; 7 bases fit TRBD1. Unmatched junction bases numbered 6, after V lost 0 bases and J lost 0 bases. The CDR3 consists of 18 residues. Germline-derived CDR1 and CDR2 are SGHRS and YFSETQ. The CDR3 DNA reads as TGCGCCAGCAGCTTGGAGGGGACAGTCTCCTCTGGGGCCAACGTCCTGACTTTC. It codes for CASSLEGTVSSGANVLTF.

This chain connects TRBV14 to TRBJ2-4; TRBD1 agrees at 9 bases. From germline, CDR1 is SGHDN and CDR2 FVKESK. Germline trimming cut 5 bases from V and 4 bases from J; bases unmatched to any gene: 3. The CDR3 is 14 residues long. Written as DNA, the CDR3 is TGTGCCAGCAGCAGGGACAGGGTAAAAAACATTCAGTACTTC. The encoded protein is CASSRDRVKNIQYF.

To note about this clone: At one of its ends the junction is not consistent with the germline gene, which may arise from a read error. V is TRBV6-8 and J is TRBJ2-5; no clear D. The CDR3 extends over 16 amino acids. From germline, CDR1 is MNHGY and CDR2 SAAAGT. CDR3 sequence (DNA): TGTGCCATCAGTCCAGACTCCCTGTTAGGCCAAGAGACCCAGTACTTC. It codes for CAISPDSLLGQETQYF.

This clone was counted between two and nine times. The chain uses TRBV11-3 and TRBJ2-2; 10 bases map to TRBD2. The ends lost 2 bases at V and 0 bases at J; junction bases unmatched: 6. The CDR3 sequence is 18 residues long. Germline V lookup: CDR1 SGHNT, CDR2 YENEEA. The CDR3, as DNA: TGTGCCAGCAGCTTAAGAAGTAGCGGGGGGCCGAACACCGGGGAGCTGTTTTTT. The encoded protein is CASSLRSSGGPNTGELFF. Variable domain in full (rest from reference TRBV11-3 and TRBJ2-2): EAGVVQSPRYKIIEKKQPVAFWCNPISGHNTLYWYLQNLGQGPELLIRYENEEAVDDSQLPKDRFSAERLKGVDSTLKIQPAELGDSAVYLCASSLRSSGGPNTGELFFGEGSRLTVL.